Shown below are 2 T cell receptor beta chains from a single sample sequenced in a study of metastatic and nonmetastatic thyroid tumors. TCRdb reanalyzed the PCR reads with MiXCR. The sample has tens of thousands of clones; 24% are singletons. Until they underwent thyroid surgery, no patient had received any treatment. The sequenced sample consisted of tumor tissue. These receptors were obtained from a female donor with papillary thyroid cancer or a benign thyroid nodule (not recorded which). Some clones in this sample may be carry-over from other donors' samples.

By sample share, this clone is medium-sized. Here the CDR3 reads CSGGGTTYNEQFF. DNA for the CDR3: TGCAGCGGGGGGGGGACTACTTACAATGAGCAGTTCTTC. The V and J genes are TRBV29-1 and TRBJ2-1, with 7 nucleotides matching TRBD2. Germline V gives CDR1 SQVTM, CDR2 ANQGSEA. After removal of 7 bases from V and 4 bases from J, the junction contained 7 bases not matched to a gene. The CDR3 is made up of 13 amino acids.

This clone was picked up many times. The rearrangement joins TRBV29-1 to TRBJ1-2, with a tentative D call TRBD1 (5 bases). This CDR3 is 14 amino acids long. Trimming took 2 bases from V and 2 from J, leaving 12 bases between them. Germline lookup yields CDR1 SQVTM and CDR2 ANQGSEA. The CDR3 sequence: CSVESRGGNYGYTF. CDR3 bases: TGCAGCGTTGAATCCCGGGGGGGAAACTATGGCTACACCTTC.